This T cell receptor beta chain is from a study of cytomegalovirus exposure and HLA in healthy donors. From germline, CDR1 is DFQATT and CDR2 SNEGSKA (reference sequence). The length of the CDR3 is 11 residues. Trimming removed 3 bases at V and 7 bases at J, with 9 bases between. Overall study results and limits: According to reports, the classifier identified cytomegalovirus status with high specificity and sensitivity. It was confirmed in vitro that three of the CMV-associated chains were specific for CMV antigens.

Primers for the PCR totalled 60 Vbeta and 13 Jbeta. Assay: immunoSEQ multiplex PCR; the TCRdb copy retains only in-frame clones and omits some. The table lists 21,000 or so clones, with roughly 23% in the top ten. Turning to this clone: What it binds is unknown.

This TCR came from a man in his sixties in good health and CMV-seropositive. The J gene is TRBJ1-2, the V gene TRBV20-1; D is uncertain. Sequences were obtained from PBMCs. The DNA for the CDR3 is TGCAGTGCTAGTCGGGATACTGGCTACACCTTC. It encodes CSASRDTGYTF.